This T cell receptor beta chain was identified during a study of blood T cell repertoires in COVID-19. Study overall: COVID-19 samples collected from the United States, Italy and Spain covered acute and convalescent phases. The cDNA or gDNA used as material had been derived from T cells, B-cell-depleted T cells, or PBMCs.

In the original workflow: Estimated nucleated cell counts came from reference gene primer amplification. The table came from immunoSEQ multiplex PCR; TCRdb's copy has only in-frame clones and leaves some out. V and J calls and clone size are those listed in that table; D and trimming were worked out from the DNA. The sample carries 150,000 to 160,000 clones, 75% to 90% recorded once. The ends lost 2 bases at V and 3 bases at J; junction bases unmatched: 4. The CDR3 contains 15 residues. The germline gives CDR1 MGHRA, CDR2 YSYEKL. The chain employs TRBV4-1 and TRBJ2-7; 10 bases fit TRBD1. The TCR sequence derives from a middle-aged woman with acute or convalescent COVID-19. Input material: peripheral blood. Here the CDR3 reads CASSQPGTGDYEQYF. CDR3 DNA sequence: TGCGCCAGCAGCCAACCCGGGACAGGGGACTACGAGCAGTACTTC.